The 30 T cell receptor beta chains below come from one sample, sequenced in a study of blood T cell repertoires in COVID-19. Produced via immunoSEQ multiplex PCR; TCRdb's table is partial and in-frame only. The table shows about 230,000 clones, with 85% occurring only once. Input material: peripheral blood. These receptors originate from a man aged 50-60 years with COVID-19, enrolled during active disease.

Concerning this clone itself: This same CDR3 is encoded by further DNA sequences in the sample. The V gene is TRBV5-1, the J gene TRBJ2-2, with 9 bases that match TRBD1. The CDR3 extends over 15 amino acids. V lost 1 base to trimming and J lost 5 bases; unmatched junction nucleotides: 3. The germline V gene encodes CDR1 SGHRS and CDR2 YFSETQ. The CDR3 DNA reads TGCGCCAGCAGCTTGAGGACAGGGGAAACCGGGGAGCTGTTTTTT. Encoded protein: CASSLRTGETGELFF.

This chain uses TRBV28 with TRBJ2-3; a weak D match, TRBD2 (7 bases). CDR1 and CDR2 (germline): MDHEN, SYDVKM. Trimming took 7 bases from V and 0 from J, leaving 23 bases between them. The CDR3 extends over 18 amino acids. CDR3 in DNA: TGTGCCAGCAATATGCGGGGGCTCAGTCTTCCAAGCACAGATACGCAGTATTTT. Its protein is CASNMRGLSLPSTDTQYF.

The chain joins TRBV27 to TRBJ1-2, with 7 bases identical to TRBD1. The CDR3 loop spans 15 amino acids. Germline assignment: CDR1 MNHEY and CDR2 SMNVEV (reference sequence). Germline trimming cut 5 bases from V and 4 bases from J; bases unmatched to any gene: 10. CDR3 loop: CASSPRQGRLYGYTF. CDR3 DNA sequence: TGTGCCAGCAGTCCCCGACAGGGAAGGCTCTATGGCTACACCTTC.

Written as DNA, the CDR3 is TGTGCCAGCACCCTGGGGCAGGAGACGGGCTACACCTTC. Its translation is CASTLGQETGYTF. The chain links TRBV28 to TRBJ1-2; D may be TRBD1 (5 bases). Trimming took 7 bases from V and 8 from J, leaving 17 bases between them. CDR3 length equals 13 residues. Germline-derived CDR1 and CDR2 are MDHEN and SYDVKM.

The rearrangement joins TRBV18 to TRBJ2-2; D is ambiguous. Deletions cut 2 bases from V and 7 bases from J, with 17 bases between. The V gene's germline CDR1 is KGHSH and CDR2 LQKENI. CDR3 length: 16 amino acids. This CDR3 is CASSPSQTGFFGELFF. The DNA of the CDR3 is TGTGCCAGCTCACCATCGCAGACTGGGTTTTTCGGGGAGCTGTTTTTT.

The V gene is TRBV6-2 or TRBV6-3, the J gene TRBJ2-2; D is unresolved. Trimming left V 4 bases short and J 0 bases short, with 9 bases between. CDR1 MNHEY and CDR2 SVGEGT come from the germline V gene. The CDR3 is made up of 15 amino acids. In nucleotides, the CDR3 is TGTGCCAGCAGTTGGCTGGCCCCGAACACCGGGGAGCTGTTTTTT. Amino acids: CASSWLAPNTGELFF.

The chain uses TRBV28 and TRBJ1-1; the D gene is possibly TRBD1 (5 bases). Germline V gene lookup returns CDR1 MDHEN and CDR2 SYDVKM. CDR3 length: 16 amino acids. V was pared by 8 bases and J by 0 bases, with 19 bases between. CDR3 in amino acids: CASVDSSLGLNTEAFF. The CDR3, as DNA: TGTGCCAGCGTTGACAGTTCGTTGGGCTTGAACACTGAAGCTTTCTTT.

This sequence joins TRBV11-2 and TRBJ1-4, with TRBD1 as a possible D gene (6 bases). Germline CDR1 is SGHAT and CDR2 is FQNNGV. The CDR3 extends over 15 amino acids. V shed 5 bases and J shed 4 bases, with 14 bases lying between them. In DNA, the CDR3 is TGTGCCAGCAGCCTACTAACAGGGTTTAATGAAAAACTGTTTTTT. It encodes CASSLLTGFNEKLFF.

The chain employs TRBV4-1 and TRBJ2-2; D may be TRBD1 (6 bases). CDR1 and CDR2 (germline): MGHRA, YSYEKL. This CDR3 spans 15 amino acids. Trimming removed 4 bases from V and 4 bases from J, with 13 bases in between. The CDR3 is CASSRTASVTGELFF. In DNA, the CDR3 is TGCGCCAGCAGCCGGACAGCCTCGGTCACCGGGGAGCTGTTTTTT.

The chain links TRBV10-3 to TRBJ1-2; D is possibly TRBD1 (6 bases). CDR1 is ENHRY, CDR2 SYGVKD, per germline. CDR3 size: 16 residues. Trimming left V 1 base short and J 6 bases short, with 18 bases between. DNA of the CDR3: TGTGCCATCAGTGAGTTAGGGCAGGGGAAGGAGGATGGCTACACCTTC. Translating gives CAISELGQGKEDGYTF.

V is TRBV5-1 and J is TRBJ1-6; 8 bases are a match to TRBD1. The germline gives CDR1 SGHRS, CDR2 YFSETQ. This CDR3 region has 13 residues. J lost 8 bases, V lost 5 bases, and 3 bases had no gene match. For the CDR3, the DNA is TGCGCCAGCAGAACGGACAGGGATTCACCCCTCCACTTT. Its protein is CASRTDRDSPLHF.

The chain is built from TRBV7-2 and TRBJ2-5; tentatively, D is TRBD1 (6 bases). Between the trimmed V and J ends, which lost 5 bases and 3 bases, there was a span of 13 bases. Germline assignment: CDR1 SGHTA and CDR2 FQGNSA. The length of the CDR3 is 14 residues. The chain's CDR3 is CASSQGQGKETQYF. Written as DNA, the CDR3 is TGTGCCAGCAGCCAGGGGCAGGGAAAAGAGACCCAGTACTTC.

The V gene is TRBV9, the J gene TRBJ1-6; TRBD1 might be the D (5 bases). Germline CDR1 reads SGDLS; CDR2 reads YYNGEE. The CDR3 length is 14 residues. V lost 4 bases to trimming and J lost 5 bases, with 10 bases between them. The CDR3 loop is CASSLQVNNSPLHF. In DNA, the CDR3 is TGTGCCAGCAGCCTACAGGTTAATAATTCACCCCTCCACTTT. The entire variable domain, with the rest obtained from reference TRBV9 and TRBJ1-6, is as follows: DSGVTQTPKHLITATGQRVTLRCSPRSGDLSVYWYQQSLDQGLQFLIQYYNGEERAKGNILERFSAQQFPDLHSELNLSSLELGDSALYFCASSLQVNNSPLHFGNGTRLTVT.

The V gene is TRBV5-5, the J gene TRBJ2-3; D not resolved. The CDR3 covers 15 residues. Looked up from germline, CDR1 is SGHKS and CDR2 is YYEKEE (reference sequence). Trimming left V 0 bases short and J 4 bases short, with 12 bases between. CDR3 DNA sequence: TGTGCCAGCAGCTTGGACGGGTTACTCTCAGATACGCAGTATTTT. This translates into CASSLDGLLSDTQYF. The full variable domain, its missing parts supplied by reference TRBV5-5 and TRBJ2-3, is DAGVTQSPTHLIKTRGQQVTLRCSPISGHKSVSWYQQVLGQGPQFIFQYYEKEERGRGNFPDRFSARQFPNYSSELNVNALLLGDSALYLCASSLDGLLSDTQYFGPGTRLTVL.

A word on this clone: The junction does not match germline at one end; this may be a read error. V usage is TRBV6-2 or TRBV6-3 and J usage is TRBJ2-7; D might be TRBD1 (5 bases). The CDR3 consists of 14 residues. The germline V gene has CDR1 MNHEY and CDR2 SVGEGT. The CDR3 here is CVSSRQRNLSEQYF. The DNA of the CDR3 is TGTGTCAGCAGTCGACAGCGTAACCTTTCTGAGCAGTACTTC.

This chain connects TRBV4-1 to TRBJ1-2; 12 nucleotides match TRBD1. CDR1 is MGHRA and CDR2 is YSYEKL in the germline V gene. J was trimmed by 5 bases and V by 1 base; bases with no gene match: 20. The CDR3 contains 21 residues. DNA for the CDR3: TGCGCCAGCAGCCAAGCTTACCTGATGCGGGACAGGGGGCTACCCTCTTATGGCTACACCTTC. Protein sequence: CASSQAYLMRDRGLPSYGYTF.

The V and J genes are TRBV6-4 and TRBJ1-2, with 11 bases identical to TRBD1. V lost 4 bases, J lost 6 bases, and 4 bases stayed unmatched. The CDR3 extends over 14 amino acids. Germline assignment: CDR1 MRHNA and CDR2 SNTAGT. The CDR3 coding sequence is TGTGCCAGCAGTGCTACGGGACAGGGGGATGGCTACACCTTC. Translated: CASSATGQGDGYTF.

This rearrangement joins TRBV7-3 to TRBJ1-2; 9 nucleotides align to TRBD1. The CDR3 covers 13 residues. Germline loops: CDR1 SGHTA, CDR2 FQGTGA. V shed 3 bases and J 7 bases; nucleotides not matched to a gene: 3. The CDR3: CASSFTGGTGYTF. The CDR3 bases are TGTGCCAGCAGCTTCACAGGGGGCACTGGCTACACCTTC.

This chain links TRBV5-1 with TRBJ2-4; the D gene is possibly TRBD2 (5 bases). V was clipped by 4 bases and J by 9 bases, with 17 bases between them. The germline CDR1 and CDR2 sequences are SGHRS and YFSETQ. CDR3 length: 14 residues. CDR3 sequence (DNA): TGCGCCAGCAGCCCGGCGGGCCCCTTGGGCATTCAGTACTTC. It encodes CASSPAGPLGIQYF.

The rearrangement uses TRBV4-2 and TRBJ2-7; a weak D match, TRBD1 (6 bases). V was trimmed by 3 bases and J by 3 bases, leaving 9 bases between them. CDR3 length equals 13 residues. The V gene's germline CDR1 is LGHNA and CDR2 YNFKEQ. The CDR3 nucleotides are TGTGCCAGCAGCCAGCAACAGGGCTACGAGCAGTACTTC. It codes for CASSQQQGYEQYF.

The CDR3 loop reads CASSYSPDGYYGYTF. CDR3 sequence (DNA): TGTGCCAGCAGTTACTCCCCTGACGGGTACTATGGCTACACCTTC. The gene calls are TRBV6-5 and TRBJ1-2; D is uncertain. The CDR3 has 15 residues. CDR1 is MNHEY, CDR2 SVGAGI, per germline. Deletions cut 0 bases from V and 3 bases from J, with 11 bases between.

This clone was seen ten or more times. The V gene is TRBV5-6, the J gene TRBJ1-2; TRBD1 matches 8 bases. Germline CDR1 SGHDT, CDR2 YYEEEE. The V gene end was trimmed by 3 bases and the J gene end by 5 bases; junction bases not matched to a gene: 15. The CDR3 runs to 17 residues. In nucleotides, the CDR3 is TGTGCCAGCAGCTATCCGCCCCCGACAGGGGAGAGGTATGGCTACACCTTC. It specifies CASSYPPPTGERYGYTF.

V gene TRBV7-2 combines with J gene TRBJ1-2, with 8 bases matching TRBD1. There are 15 residues in the CDR3. Germline CDR1 and CDR2: SGHTA and FQGNSA. J was trimmed by 2 bases and V by 5 bases; bases with no gene match: 7. The CDR3 reads CASSPGTGSNYGYTF. CDR3 in DNA: TGTGCCAGCAGCCCCGGGACAGGAAGCAACTATGGCTACACCTTC.

The rearrangement links TRBV18 to TRBJ1-3; 8 nucleotides agree with TRBD1. CDR1 is KGHSH, CDR2 LQKENI, per germline. J was trimmed by 3 bases and V by 3 bases; bases with no gene match: 1. This CDR3 contains 14 residues. DNA for the CDR3: TGTGCCAGCTCACCGACAGGGGATGGAAACACCATATATTTT. Translating it yields CASSPTGDGNTIYF.

V is TRBV7-8 and J is TRBJ2-7; TRBD2 aligns across 9 bases. V lost 1 base to trimming and J lost 2 bases; unmatched junction nucleotides: 3. This CDR3 contains 15 residues. Germline assignment: CDR1 SGHVS and CDR2 FQNEAQ. The CDR3 DNA is TGTGCCAGCAGCTTAGTGAGCGGGGGGACCTACGAGCAGTACTTC. Its protein is CASSLVSGGTYEQYF.

The rearrangement links TRBV15 to TRBJ2-1; TRBD2 is a possible D gene (6 bases). The CDR3 runs 13 residues. Deletions cut 5 bases from V and 4 bases from J, with 9 bases between. Germline CDR1 is LNHNV and CDR2 is YYDKDF (reference sequence). The CDR3: CATSVAVYNEQFF. CDR3 in DNA: TGTGCCACCAGCGTAGCGGTGTACAATGAGCAGTTCTTC.

The rearrangement uses TRBV6-5 and TRBJ1-2; D gene uncertain. The germline V and J ends were trimmed by 10 bases and 3 bases, with 21 bases remaining between them. CDR1 and CDR2 (germline): MNHEY, SVGAGI. CDR3 length: 15 amino acids. The chain's CDR3 is CATRSPTGIDYGYTF. CDR3 in DNA: TGTGCCACCCGAAGCCCAACGGGGATTGACTATGGCTACACCTTC.

V is TRBV28 and J is TRBJ1-5; 12 bases are a match to TRBD1. V lost 7 bases, J lost 5 bases, and 6 bases stayed unmatched. Germline CDR1 and CDR2: MDHEN and SYDVKM. The CDR3 extends over 15 amino acids. CDR3 loop: CASTPRDRGHQPQHF. The CDR3 DNA reads TGTGCCAGCACCCCTCGGGACAGGGGGCATCAGCCCCAGCATTTT.

This rearrangement joins TRBV2 to TRBJ2-1; TRBD2 matches 11 bases. Trimming cost V 7 bases and J 4 bases; bases outside gene matches: 6. Germline lookup yields CDR1 SNHLY and CDR2 FYNNEI. This CDR3 comprises 15 residues. For the CDR3, the DNA is TGTGCCAGCAAGGAGACTAGCGGGGTTTACAATGAGCAGTTCTTC. Protein sequence: CASKETSGVYNEQFF.

This chain links TRBV10-3 with TRBJ1-5; 7 bases are shared with TRBD1. V trimming: 11 bases; J trimming: 6 bases; junction bases outside the gene matches: 10. The germline V gene encodes CDR1 ENHRY and CDR2 SYGVKD. The CDR3 is made up of 13 amino acids. Here the CDR3 DNA reads TGTGCCTCAGGGGGAGGTGGGGGTCAGCCCCAGCATTTT. It yields the protein CASGGGGGQPQHF.